The clone carrying this T cell receptor beta chain came up a few times. This sample is drawn from a study of T-cell memory formation after mild COVID-19. The CDR3 runs to 18 residues. Germline V gene lookup returns CDR1 SGHTA and CDR2 FQGNSA. V was shortened by 1 base and J by 5 bases, with 20 bases between the two germline ends. Using its own MiXCR run on the 5' RACE reads, TCRdb lists one record per CDR3 protein. The sample holds roughly 200,000 distinct CDR3 sequences; about a fifth are singletons and the top ten take around 23%. This sequence was found in an adult woman who had mild COVID-19 (a few samples of this study predate the infection). Cell type and time point are not known. The chain employs TRBV7-2 and TRBJ2-2; tentative D call: TRBD2 (6 bases). The sequenced material came from PBMCs or a T cell subset sorted from them (not recorded which). CDR3 amino acids: CASSLGAVVWGGTGELFF. The CDR3 nucleotides read TGTGCCAGCAGCTTAGGAGCGGTGGTGTGGGGAGGAACCGGGGAGCTGTTTTTT. The full variable domain, completed using reference TRBV7-2 and TRBJ2-2, is GAGVSQSPSNKVTEKGKDVELRCDPISGHTALYWYRQSLGQGLEFLIYFQGNSAPDKSGLPSDRFSAERTGGSVSTLTIQRTQQEDSAVYLCASSLGAVVWGGTGELFFGEGSRLTVL.